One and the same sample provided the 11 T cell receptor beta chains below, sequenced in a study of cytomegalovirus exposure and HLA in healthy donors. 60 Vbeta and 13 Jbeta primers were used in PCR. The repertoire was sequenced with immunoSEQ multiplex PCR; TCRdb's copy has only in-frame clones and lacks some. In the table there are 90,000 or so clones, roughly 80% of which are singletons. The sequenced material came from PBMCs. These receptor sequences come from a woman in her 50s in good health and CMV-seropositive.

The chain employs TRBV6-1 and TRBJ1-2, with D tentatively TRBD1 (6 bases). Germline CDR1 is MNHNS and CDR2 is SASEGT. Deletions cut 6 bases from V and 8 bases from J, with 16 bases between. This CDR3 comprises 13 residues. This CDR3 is CASRGAQREGYTF. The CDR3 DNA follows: TGTGCCAGCAGGGGGGCCCAGAGGGAAGGCTACACCTTC.

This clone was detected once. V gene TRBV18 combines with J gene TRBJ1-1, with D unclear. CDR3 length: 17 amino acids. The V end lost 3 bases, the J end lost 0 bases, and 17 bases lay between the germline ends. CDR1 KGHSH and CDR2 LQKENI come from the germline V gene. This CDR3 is CASSPFEDERLNTEAFF. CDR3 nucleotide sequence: TGTGCCAGCTCACCCTTTGAAGACGAGCGACTGAACACTGAAGCTTTCTTT.

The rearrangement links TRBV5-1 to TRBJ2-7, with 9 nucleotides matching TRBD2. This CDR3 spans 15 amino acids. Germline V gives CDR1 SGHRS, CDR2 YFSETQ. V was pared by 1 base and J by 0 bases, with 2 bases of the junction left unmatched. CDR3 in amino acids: CASSLLAGLSYEQYF. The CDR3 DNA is TGCGCCAGCAGCTTGCTAGCGGGGCTCTCCTACGAGCAGTACTTC.

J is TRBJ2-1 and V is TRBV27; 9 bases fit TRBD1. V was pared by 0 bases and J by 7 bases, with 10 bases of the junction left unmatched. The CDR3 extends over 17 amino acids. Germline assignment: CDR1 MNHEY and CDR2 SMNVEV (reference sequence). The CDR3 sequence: CASSLSLGQGWRNEQFF. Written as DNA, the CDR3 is TGTGCCAGCAGTTTATCCCTGGGACAGGGTTGGCGAAATGAGCAGTTCTTC.

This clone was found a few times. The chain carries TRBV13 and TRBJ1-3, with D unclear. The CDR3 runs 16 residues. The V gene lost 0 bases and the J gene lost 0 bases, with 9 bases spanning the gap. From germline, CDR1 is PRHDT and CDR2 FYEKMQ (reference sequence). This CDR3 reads CASSLGPPGSGNTIYF. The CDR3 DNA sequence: TGTGCCAGCAGCTTAGGACCGCCAGGCTCTGGAAACACCATATATTTT.

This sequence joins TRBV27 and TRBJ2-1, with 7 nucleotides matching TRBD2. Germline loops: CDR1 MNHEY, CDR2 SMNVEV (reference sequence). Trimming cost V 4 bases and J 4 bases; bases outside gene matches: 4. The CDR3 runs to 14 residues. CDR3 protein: CASSWTRGYNEQFF. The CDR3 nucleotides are TGTGCCAGCAGTTGGACTAGGGGTTACAATGAGCAGTTCTTC.

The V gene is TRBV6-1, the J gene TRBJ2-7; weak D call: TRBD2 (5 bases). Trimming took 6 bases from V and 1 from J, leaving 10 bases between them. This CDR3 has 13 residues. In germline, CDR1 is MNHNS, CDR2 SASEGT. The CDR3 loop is CASSLAGSYEQYV. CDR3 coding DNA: TGTGCCAGCAGCCTAGCTGGGTCCTACGAGCAGTACGTC.

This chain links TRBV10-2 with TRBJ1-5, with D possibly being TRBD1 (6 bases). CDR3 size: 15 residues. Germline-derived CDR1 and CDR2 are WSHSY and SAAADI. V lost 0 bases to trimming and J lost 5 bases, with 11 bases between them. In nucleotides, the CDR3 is TGCGCCAGCAGTGAGTCGGGAGGGGGGCATCAGCCCCAGCATTTT. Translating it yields CASSESGGGHQPQHF.

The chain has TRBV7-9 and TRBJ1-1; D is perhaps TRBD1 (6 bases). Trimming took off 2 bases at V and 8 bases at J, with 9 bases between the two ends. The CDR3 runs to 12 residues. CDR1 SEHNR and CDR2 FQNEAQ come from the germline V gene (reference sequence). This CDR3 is CASSLQGSEAFF. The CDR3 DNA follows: TGTGCCAGCAGCTTACAGGGGTCGGAAGCTTTCTTT.

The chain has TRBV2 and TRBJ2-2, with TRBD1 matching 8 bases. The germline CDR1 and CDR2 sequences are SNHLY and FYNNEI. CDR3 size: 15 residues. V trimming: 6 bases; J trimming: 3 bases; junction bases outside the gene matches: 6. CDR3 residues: CASRKETGDTGELFF. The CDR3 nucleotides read TGTGCCAGCAGGAAAGAGACAGGGGACACCGGGGAGCTGTTTTTT.

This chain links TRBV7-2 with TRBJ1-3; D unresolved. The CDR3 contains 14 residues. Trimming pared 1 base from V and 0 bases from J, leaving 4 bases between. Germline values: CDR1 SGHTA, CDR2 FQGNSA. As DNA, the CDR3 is TGTGCCAGCAGCTTAGGGCTCTCTGGAAACACCATATATTTT. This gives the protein CASSLGLSGNTIYF.